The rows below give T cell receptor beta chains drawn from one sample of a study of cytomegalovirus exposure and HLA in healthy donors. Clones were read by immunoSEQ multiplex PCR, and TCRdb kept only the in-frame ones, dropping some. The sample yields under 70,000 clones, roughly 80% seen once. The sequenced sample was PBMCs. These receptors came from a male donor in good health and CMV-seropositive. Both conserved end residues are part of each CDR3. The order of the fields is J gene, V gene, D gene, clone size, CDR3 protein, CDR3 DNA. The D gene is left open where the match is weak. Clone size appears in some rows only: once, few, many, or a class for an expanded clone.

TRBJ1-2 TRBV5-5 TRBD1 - CASSFGQGANYGYTF TGTGCCAGCAGCTTCGGACAGGGGGCTAACTATGGCTACACCTTC
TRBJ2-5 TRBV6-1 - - CASSDPVTRIAWETQYF TGTGCCAGCAGTGACCCCGTAACTAGAATTGCTTGGGAGACCCAGTACTTC
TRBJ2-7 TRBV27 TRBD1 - CASSWGQGATEQYF TGTGCCAGCAGTTGGGGACAGGGGGCCACCGAGCAGTACTTC
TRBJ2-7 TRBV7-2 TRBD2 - CASSLGRGGYEQYF TGTGCCAGCAGCTTAGGGCGGGGGGGGTACGAGCAGTACTTC
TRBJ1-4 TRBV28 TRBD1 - CASRPEDRHNEKLFF TGTGCCAGCAGACCAGAGGACAGGCATAATGAAAAACTGTTTTTT
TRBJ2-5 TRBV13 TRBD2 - CASSPLGAGGPEETQYF TGTGCCAGCAGCCCCCTGGGAGCGGGGGGGCCGGAGGAGACCCAGTACTTC
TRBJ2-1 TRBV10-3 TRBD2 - CAIRLAGVNEQFF TGTGCCATCAGACTAGCGGGGGTCAATGAGCAGTTCTTC
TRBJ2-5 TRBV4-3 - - CASSQNRPWETQYF TGCGCCAGCAGCCAAAACAGGCCCTGGGAGACCCAGTACTTC
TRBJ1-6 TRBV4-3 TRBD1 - CASSQGPDRGYSYNSPLHF TGCGCCAGCAGCCAAGGGCCCGACAGGGGGTACTCCTATAATTCACCCCTCCACTTT
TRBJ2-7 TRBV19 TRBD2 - CANLLAGEGEQYF TGTGCCAACCTACTAGCGGGGGAAGGTGAGCAGTACTTC
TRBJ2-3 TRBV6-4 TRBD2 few CASSDSSGADTQYF TGTGCCAGCAGTGACTCTAGCGGGGCAGATACGCAGTATTTT
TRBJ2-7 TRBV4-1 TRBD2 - CASSQESETSSYEQYF TGCGCCAGCAGCCAAGAATCGGAGACTAGCTCTTACGAGCAGTACTTC
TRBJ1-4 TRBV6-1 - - CASSVGQGGEKLFF TGTGCCAGCAGTGTTGGGCAGGGTGGCGAAAAACTGTTTTTT
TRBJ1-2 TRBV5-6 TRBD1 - CASSLGTGGGYTF TGTGCCAGCAGCTTAGGGACAGGTGGTGGCTACACCTTC
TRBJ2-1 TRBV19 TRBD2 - CATGGGPNFSYNEQFF TGTGCCACCGGGGGGGGACCCAATTTCTCCTACAATGAGCAGTTCTTC
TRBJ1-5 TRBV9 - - CASSVGPGNQPQHF TGTGCCAGCAGCGTAGGCCCAGGCAATCAGCCCCAGCATTTT
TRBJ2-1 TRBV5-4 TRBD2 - CASSLALAGGFSSYNEQFF TGTGCCAGCAGCTTGGCCCTAGCGGGGGGGTTTAGCTCCTACAATGAGCAGTTCTTC
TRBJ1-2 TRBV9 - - CASSVDNRYYGYTF TGTGCCAGCAGCGTAGATAACAGATATTATGGCTACACCTTC
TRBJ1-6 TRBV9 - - CASSPSGWGTYSPLHF TGTGCCAGCAGCCCCTCAGGGTGGGGCACTTATTCACCCCTCCACTTT
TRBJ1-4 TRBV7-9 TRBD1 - CASRLTGFRDEKLFF TGTGCCAGCAGACTGACAGGGTTTAGAGATGAAAAACTGTTTTTT
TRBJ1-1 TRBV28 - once CASSSGNTEAFF TGTGCCAGCAGCTCAGGCAACACTGAAGCTTTCTTT
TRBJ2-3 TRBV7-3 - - CASSPHSGSITDTQYF TGTGCCAGCAGCCCGCATAGCGGTTCGATCACAGATACGCAGTATTTT
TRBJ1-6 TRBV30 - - CAWISLGSYNSPLHF TGTGCCTGGATAAGTCTAGGATCCTATAATTCACCCCTCCACTTT
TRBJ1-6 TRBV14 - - CASSQDLRGEHLHF TGTGCCAGCAGCCAAGATCTAAGGGGCGAACACCTCCACTTT
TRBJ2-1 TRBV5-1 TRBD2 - CASSRTSGGAYEQFF TGCGCCAGCAGCCGTACTAGCGGGGGGGCTTATGAGCAGTTCTTC
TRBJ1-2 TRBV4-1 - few CASSQEKLLYGYTF TGCGCCAGCAGCCAAGAAAAGCTGCTCTATGGCTACACCTTC
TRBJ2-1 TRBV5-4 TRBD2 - CASSLVLAAASSYNEQFF TGTGCCAGCAGCTTGGTCCTAGCGGCTGCATCCTCCTACAATGAGCAGTTCTTC
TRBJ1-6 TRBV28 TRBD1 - CASSLRGQGYNSPLHF TGTGCCAGCAGTTTACGAGGACAGGGTTATAATTCACCCCTCCACTTT
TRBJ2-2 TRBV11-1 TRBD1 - CASRRDRATGELFF TGTGCCAGCAGGCGGGACAGGGCCACCGGGGAGCTGTTTTTT
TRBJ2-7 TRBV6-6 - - CASSYADEPGYEQYF TGTGCCAGCAGTTACGCCGACGAGCCGGGGTACGAGCAGTACTTC
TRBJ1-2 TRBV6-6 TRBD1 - CASSRLGQGLYGYTF TGTGCCAGCAGTCGCTTGGGACAGGGCCTCTATGGCTACACCTTC
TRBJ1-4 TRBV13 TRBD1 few CASSLRGRNEKLFF TGTGCCAGCAGCCTCAGGGGGCGCAATGAAAAACTGTTTTTT
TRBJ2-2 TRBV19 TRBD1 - CASSLGTANTGELFF TGTGCCAGTAGTCTCGGGACAGCGAACACCGGGGAGCTGTTTTTT
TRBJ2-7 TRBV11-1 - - CASSLYGGDEQYF TGTGCCAGCAGCTTATACGGTGGTGACGAGCAGTACTTC
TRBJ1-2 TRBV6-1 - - CASSEVIRGEISNYGYTF TGTGCCAGCAGTGAAGTTATCAGGGGCGAAATCTCTAACTATGGCTACACCTTC
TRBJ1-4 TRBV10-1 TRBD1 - CARTTPGQYSF TGCGCCAGGACTACACCGGGACAGTACTCTTTT
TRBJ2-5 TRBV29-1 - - CSVDSQAAETQYF TGCAGCGTTGACTCACAGGCAGCAGAGACCCAGTACTTC
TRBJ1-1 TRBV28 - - CASSLTRIRRGPNTEAFF TGTGCCAGCAGTTTAACCCGAATCCGCAGGGGCCCGAACACTGAAGCTTTCTTT
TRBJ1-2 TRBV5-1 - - CASSLGDSTYGYTF TGCGCCAGCAGCTTGGGTGACTCCACCTATGGCTACACCTTC
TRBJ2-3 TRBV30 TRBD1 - CAWRDRGLVTDTQYF TGTGCCTGGAGAGACAGGGGGCTTGTCACAGATACGCAGTATTTT
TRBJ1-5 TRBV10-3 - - CAISTQGVDQPQHF TGTGCCATCAGTACACAGGGTGTCGATCAGCCCCAGCATTTT
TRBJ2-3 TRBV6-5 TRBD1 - CASSKGTGVADTQYF TGTGCCAGCAGTAAGGGTACAGGGGTAGCAGATACGCAGTATTTT
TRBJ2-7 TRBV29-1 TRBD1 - CSVAWTGYEQYF TGCAGCGTCGCCTGGACAGGTTACGAGCAGTACTTC
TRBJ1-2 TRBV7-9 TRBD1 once CASSSSRTGANYGYTF TGTGCCAGCAGCTCCTCCCGGACAGGGGCAAACTATGGCTACACCTTC
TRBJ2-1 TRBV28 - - CASSPITTSYNEQFF TGTGCCAGCAGTCCTATAACCACCTCCTACAATGAGCAGTTCTTC
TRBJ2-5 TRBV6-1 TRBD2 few CASSETSGDQETQYF TGTGCCAGCAGTGAGACTAGCGGGGATCAAGAGACCCAGTACTTC
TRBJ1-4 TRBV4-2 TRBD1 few CASSQQTGSVVF TGTGCCAGCAGCCAACAGACAGGGTCCGTGGTTTTT
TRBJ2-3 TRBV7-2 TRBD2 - CASSLNRLAGISTDTQYF TGTGCCAGCAGCTTAAATCGGCTAGCGGGGATTAGCACAGATACGCAGTATTTT
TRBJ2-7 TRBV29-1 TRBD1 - CSVEDEGGIYEQYF TGCAGCGTTGAAGATGAAGGGGGCATCTACGAGCAGTACTTC
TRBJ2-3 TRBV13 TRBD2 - CASSLGPSPSGADTQYF TGTGCCAGCAGCTTAGGCCCAAGCCCTAGCGGGGCAGATACGCAGTATTTT
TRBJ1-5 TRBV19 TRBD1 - CASSRTGGGGNQPQHF TGTGCCAGTAGTAGGACAGGGGGAGGGGGCAATCAGCCCCAGCATTTT
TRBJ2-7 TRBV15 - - CATSREIVSEQYF TGTGCCACCAGCAGAGAGATAGTCTCCGAGCAGTACTTC
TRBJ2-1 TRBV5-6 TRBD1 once CASSLARGSSYNEQFF TGTGCCAGCAGCTTGGCCAGGGGGAGCTCCTACAATGAGCAGTTCTTC
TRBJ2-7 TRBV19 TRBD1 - CASSTNNAGGEQYF TGTGCCAGTAGTACAAACAATGCAGGGGGCGAGCAGTACTTC
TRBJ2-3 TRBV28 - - CASTLIGRRTDTQYF TGTGCCAGCACCCTCATAGGGAGGCGAACAGATACGCAGTATTTT
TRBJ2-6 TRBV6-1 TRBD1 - CASSEGQGAVSGANVLTF TGTGCCAGCAGTGAAGGGCAGGGGGCCGTCTCTGGGGCCAACGTCCTGACTTTC
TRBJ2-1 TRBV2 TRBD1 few CASTLEGRQGVNEQFF TGTGCCTCAACTCTGGAGGGTAGACAGGGGGTCAATGAGCAGTTCTTC